This T cell receptor beta chain was found in a study of response to subunit inactivated influenza vaccine. Study-wide findings and caveats: With each seasonal influenza vaccination, the authors suggested, few new T cells are recruited.

In regard to this clonotype: Antigen specificity is unknown.

The ends were cut back, 1 base at V and 5 bases at J, with 6 bases in the middle. There are 13 residues in the CDR3. Germline values: CDR1 LGHDT, CDR2 YNNKEL (reference sequence). TCRdb reprocessed the RT-PCR reads via MiXCR and lists one record per CDR3 protein. This sample has 300,000 to 350,000 distinct CDR3 sequences, with around 22% found just once. Sequenced material: PBMCs from blood, taken about 19 months after vaccination. The genes are TRBV3-1 and TRBJ1-5; D gene unclear. This receptor was taken from a man aged 45 to 70 who received an inactivated influenza vaccine. CDR3 bases: TGTGCCAGCAGCCAAGTTCGTCATCAGCCCCAGCATTTT. Translation gives CASSQVRHQPQHF.